This T cell receptor beta chain derives from a study of Graves' ophthalmopathy and Graves' hyperthyroidism. Findings and limits, study-wide: Ophthalmopathy cases were distinguished from stable hyperthyroidism by a 13-signature model, reaching approximately 88% sensitivity and approximately 81% specificity.

Of note for this clonotype: Its antigen remains unknown.

The sequenced template was RNA, covering the TCR beta CDR3 region. Amplification began with first-round RT-PCR using HTBI primers, then second-round multiplex PCR was performed. MiXCR, run by TCRdb on the multiplex PCR reads, gives a single entry per CDR3 protein. The table has hundreds of thousands of distinct CDR3 sequences, just over 40% seen once. Each diagnosis was determined on the basis of clinical symptoms, serum thyroxine, TRAb, thyroid ultrasound and orbital computed tomography. The sequenced sample was peripheral blood. The sequence came from an adult man with Graves' ophthalmopathy.

CDR3 amino acids: CAISEDTGGKSPLHF. As DNA, the CDR3 is TGTGCCATCAGTGAGGATACAGGGGGCAAATCACCCCTCCACTTT. The rearrangement uses TRBV10-3 and TRBJ1-6, with 9 bases aligning to TRBD1. Germline V gives CDR1 ENHRY, CDR2 SYGVKD. There are 15 residues in the CDR3. Germline trimming cut 2 bases from V and 10 bases from J; bases unmatched to any gene: 6.